This section outlines one TCR beta chain sequence together with its context. Reverse transcription used about 0.45 to 1 ug RNA and random hexamers. It was immunoSEQ multiplex PCR that amplified TCR beta CDR3 across 54 Vbeta and 13 Jbeta. TCRdb reprocessed the immunoSEQ multiplex PCR reads via MiXCR and lists one record per CDR3 protein. Seen here are 150,000 to 200,000 distinct CDR3 sequences, 90% to 97% observed once, and the top ten hold about 0.093%. These data belong to a study of CD8 T cells in Susac syndrome. Sequencing used CD4+ T cells from PBMCs. The receptor's source is a human donor with multiple sclerosis.

The CDR3, as DNA: TGTGCCAGCAGTGAGCAGGGATCCTCTGGAAACACCATATATTTT. It specifies CASSEQGSSGNTIYF. The chain is built from TRBV6-1 and TRBJ1-3; tentatively, D is TRBD1 (5 bases). The germline gives CDR1 MNHNS, CDR2 SASEGT. CDR3 length: 15 amino acids. V shed 3 bases and J shed 0 bases, with 9 bases lying between them.